The present TCR beta chain was sequenced within a study of cytomegalovirus exposure and HLA in healthy donors. Study background: The roughly 120 validation repertoires matched the 500 to 750 first-cohort repertoires in platform, a later analysis reported.

Germline-derived CDR1 and CDR2 are SGHKS and YYEKEE (reference sequence). V was pared by 1 base and J by 2 bases, with 10 bases between. The CDR3 loop spans 14 amino acids. Profiled with immunoSEQ multiplex PCR; TCRdb holds only in-frame clones, not every one. The sample contains 110,000 or so clones, roughly 86% of which appear only once. A word on this clone: Its antigen remains unknown.

Regarding the study as a whole: That first-cohort TCR clusters tended to co-occur in the approximately 110 validation repertoires was found in a later analysis. Among the CMV-associated chains, a few were confirmed in vitro as specific for CMV antigens.

The source is a woman younger than 35 in good health and CMV-seronegative. The specimen was PBMCs. The chain is built from TRBV5-5 and TRBJ2-7, with TRBD2 as a possible D gene (6 bases). The CDR3 here is CASSLYSGPYEQYF. CDR3 DNA sequence: TGTGCCAGCAGCTTGTATAGCGGTCCCTACGAGCAGTACTTC.